This T cell receptor beta chain was retrieved from a study of cytomegalovirus exposure and HLA in healthy donors. Background on the study: An analysis done earlier identified 90 million to 120 million unique TCR beta sequences from about 179 million T cells.

The PCR was carried out with 60 Vbeta primers and 13 Jbeta primers. Some clones are missing from TCRdb's copy, which holds only in-frame ones; the method was immunoSEQ multiplex PCR. Here the sample spans over 150,000 clones, 70% to 90% being singletons. This CDR3 contains 13 residues. CDR1 SGHRS and CDR2 YFSETQ come from the germline V gene. Trimming stripped 7 bases from V and 3 bases from J, with 11 bases between. Likely unrecorded immune exposures existed in these nominally healthy donors. The material sequenced was PBMCs. The rearrangement links TRBV5-1 to TRBJ1-5; tentative D call: TRBD1 (5 bases). This receptor was obtained from a woman in her twenties or thirties in good health and CMV-seronegative. CDR3 sequence reads: CASSGGDNQPQHF. CDR3 nucleotide sequence: TGCGCCAGCTCCGGGGGGGACAATCAGCCCCAGCATTTT.